One and the same sample provided the 10 T cell receptor beta chains below, sequenced in a study of blood T cell repertoires in COVID-19. Method: immunoSEQ multiplex PCR; TCRdb's copy keeps in-frame clones and lacks some. Of fewer than 250,000 clones in the sample, about 90% were seen once. The sequenced material came from peripheral blood. The receptors were gathered from a man aged 30 to 39 with acute or convalescent COVID-19.

The rearrangement links TRBV28 to TRBJ1-4; 10 bases are a match to TRBD1. Germline CDR1 is MDHEN and CDR2 is SYDVKM. V shed 2 bases, J shed 2 bases, and the junction held 2 bases outside the gene matches. This CDR3 region has 16 residues. The CDR3 region has the DNA TGTGCCAGCAGTTTAAGGACAGGGGGGACTAATGAAAAACTGTTTTTT. Amino acids: CASSLRTGGTNEKLFF.

The chain links TRBV2 to TRBJ2-7; 10 positions agree with TRBD1. The CDR3 runs to 14 residues. Germline V lookup: CDR1 SNHLY, CDR2 FYNNEI. V was clipped by 6 bases and J by 4 bases; unmatched bases: 6. The CDR3 DNA reads as TGTGCCAGCAGGGGGGGACAGGGGAGATACGAGCAGTACTTC. Amino acids: CASRGGQGRYEQYF.

This clone has only one observation. The rearrangement links TRBV18 to TRBJ1-2; D is possibly TRBD1 (5 bases). The germline CDR1 and CDR2 sequences are KGHSH and LQKENI. The V gene lost 3 bases and the J gene lost 4 bases, with 12 bases spanning the gap. This CDR3 has 14 residues. The CDR3 DNA is TGTGCCAGCTCACCGGGGCCTTGGGGCTATGGCTACACCTTC. The encoded protein is CASSPGPWGYGYTF.

The chain links TRBV6-4 to TRBJ2-7; possibly TRBD2 for D (5 bases). The CDR3 extends over 14 amino acids. From germline, CDR1 is MRHNA and CDR2 SNTAGT. Between the trimmed V and J ends, which lost 8 bases and 10 bases, there was a span of 24 bases. CDR3 region: CASRPKRGLVCQYF. DNA of the CDR3: TGTGCCAGCCGGCCAAAACGCGGGTTGGTTTGTCAGTACTTC.

This chain connects TRBV10-3 to TRBJ1-4, with 10 bases lining up with TRBD1. Germline CDR1 reads ENHRY; CDR2 reads SYGVKD. The trim removed 2 bases at V and 6 bases at J, leaving 0 bases unmatched. The CDR3 runs to 14 residues. CDR3 DNA sequence: TGTGCCATCAGTGAGGGGACAGGGGATGAAAAACTGTTTTTT. Amino acids: CAISEGTGDEKLFF.

V is TRBV27 and J is TRBJ1-6; D possibly corresponds to TRBD1 (6 bases). V was trimmed by 2 bases and J by 6 bases, leaving 8 bases between them. The CDR3 has 14 residues. Germline V gives CDR1 MNHEY, CDR2 SMNVEV (reference sequence). The CDR3 protein is CASSLQGFNSPLHF. The CDR3 DNA sequence: TGTGCCAGCAGTTTACAGGGGTTTAATTCACCCCTCCACTTT.

This chain connects TRBV18 to TRBJ2-5, with TRBD2 identical over 7 bases. This CDR3 has 13 amino acids. CDR1 and CDR2 from the germline V gene are KGHSH and LQKENI. V was clipped by 1 base and J by 4 bases; unmatched bases: 0. The CDR3 loop is CASSPRGGETQYF. For the CDR3, the DNA is TGTGCCAGCTCACCACGGGGGGGAGAGACCCAGTACTTC.

The V gene is TRBV6-5, the J gene TRBJ1-2; D remains unclear. V dropped 7 bases and J dropped 0 bases, with 15 bases sitting between them. The CDR3 runs 15 residues. Germline V lookup: CDR1 MNHEY, CDR2 SVGAGI. CDR3 DNA sequence: TGTGCCAGCATCTACCGACACCACCCTAACTATGGCTACACCTTC. It encodes CASIYRHHPNYGYTF.

This chain links TRBV7-2 with TRBJ2-3; 14 nucleotides line up with TRBD2. CDR1 and CDR2 (germline): SGHTA, FQGNSA. This CDR3 is 18 amino acids long. Trimming removed 7 bases from V and 1 base from J; junction bases left unmatched: 10. The CDR3 spells CASKTSGGEYRRTDTQYF. CDR3 DNA: TGTGCCAGCAAGACTAGCGGGGGGGAATACCGACGCACAGATACGCAGTATTTT.

This clone occurred a few times. The chain links TRBV29-1 to TRBJ2-5; 8 bases match TRBD2. Trimming cost V 6 bases and J 3 bases; bases outside gene matches: 15. Germline V CDR1 and CDR2: SQVTM, ANQGSEA. This CDR3 contains 16 residues. The CDR3 DNA is TGCAGCGTCAAGTTCAGTTCCGGGGGGGGTGAAGAGACCCAGTACTTC. As protein: CSVKFSSGGGEETQYF. Drawing the rest from reference TRBV29-1 and TRBJ2-5, the complete variable domain is SAVISQKPSRDICQRGTSLTIQCQVDSQVTMMFWYRQQPGQSLTLIATANQGSEATYESGFVIDKFPISRPNLTFSTLTVSNMSPEDSSIYLCSVKFSSGGGEETQYFGPGTRLLVL.